This entry lists 11 T cell receptor beta chains sequenced from one sample in a study of cytomegalovirus exposure and HLA in healthy donors. With 60 Vbeta and 13 Jbeta primers, the PCR was carried out. Sequencing was performed with immunoSEQ multiplex PCR; in TCRdb, only in-frame clones are kept and a portion is missing. This table holds some 120,000 clones, 81% found once. The sequenced sample was PBMCs. The receptors were sampled from a woman aged 25 to 39 in good health and CMV-seronegative.

This sequence joins TRBV6-5 and TRBJ2-1, with D perhaps matching TRBD2 (6 bases). Germline CDR1 reads MNHEY; CDR2 reads SVGAGI. The V end lost 6 bases, the J end lost 7 bases, and 16 bases lay between the germline ends. This CDR3 comprises 14 residues. The CDR3 nucleotides are TGTGCCAGCAGCATAGCGGAGGGGTTTAATGAGCAGTTCTTC. Its translation: CASSIAEGFNEQFF.

V gene TRBV4-2 combines with J gene TRBJ1-4; D gene uncertain. Germline values: CDR1 LGHNA, CDR2 YNFKEQ. The V end was cut by 0 bases, the J end by 2 bases, with 19 bases between. The CDR3 covers 19 residues. The CDR3 loop reads CASSQEHGGDWSTNEKLFF. The CDR3 DNA sequence: TGTGCCAGCAGCCAAGAACACGGTGGAGACTGGTCCACTAATGAAAAACTGTTTTTT.

The chain links TRBV7-8 to TRBJ2-7, with TRBD2 matching over 11 bases. V dropped 4 bases and J dropped 7; count of bases not matched to a gene: 6. Germline loops: CDR1 SGHVS, CDR2 FQNEAQ. The CDR3 runs 14 residues. The CDR3 bases are TGTGCCAGCAGCTCCGGTCGACTAGCGGGAGAGCAGTACTTC. Translated, it gives CASSSGRLAGEQYF.

V usage is TRBV27 and J usage is TRBJ1-1, with D tentatively TRBD1 (5 bases). The CDR3 has 13 residues. The V gene's germline CDR1 is MNHEY and CDR2 SMNVEV (reference sequence). V shed 3 bases and J shed 6 bases, with 11 bases lying between them. CDR3 sequence reads: CASSLLQGAEAFF. The CDR3 DNA follows: TGTGCCAGCAGTTTGTTGCAGGGTGCTGAAGCTTTCTTT.

This chain joins TRBV18 and TRBJ2-5; the match to TRBD1 covers 7 bases. This CDR3 is 15 amino acids long. The ends lost 3 bases at V and 2 bases at J; junction bases unmatched: 6. Per germline, CDR1 KGHSH and CDR2 LQKENI. The DNA for the CDR3 is TGTGCCAGCTCACCCCGACAGGGATCTCAAGAGACCCAGTACTTC. Its translation is CASSPRQGSQETQYF.

V is TRBV6-5 and J is TRBJ1-2; 9 bases line up with TRBD1. Per germline, CDR1 MNHEY and CDR2 SVGAGI. V trimming: 4 bases; J trimming: 4 bases; junction bases outside the gene matches: 7. This CDR3 is built from 15 residues. CDR3 sequence reads: CASSSPGQGSYGYTF. In DNA, the CDR3 is TGTGCCAGCAGTTCTCCGGGACAGGGTTCCTATGGCTACACCTTC.

The V and J genes are TRBV7-9 and TRBJ2-7; 9 bases match TRBD2. The CDR3 is made up of 15 amino acids. The J segment lost 3 bases and the V segment lost 1 base, leaving 4 bases of the junction unmatched. CDR1 is SEHNR, CDR2 FQNEAQ, per germline (reference sequence). The DNA for the CDR3 is TGTGCCAGCAGCTTAGATCTAGCGGGACTCTACGAGCAGTACTTC. This encodes CASSLDLAGLYEQYF.

Only a few counts were recorded for this clone. The CDR3 DNA reads TGTGCCAGTAGTTATGGACTAGCGGGAACGGCCTACGAGCAGTACTTC. Translating gives CASSYGLAGTAYEQYF. The rearrangement links TRBV19 to TRBJ2-7; 12 bases agree with TRBD2. CDR1 and CDR2 (germline): LNHDA, SQIVND (reference sequence). The CDR3 covers 16 residues. V shed 5 bases, J shed 2 bases, and the junction held 7 bases outside the gene matches.

This clone rates as medium-sized. DNA for the CDR3: TGTGCCAGCAGCGTGGGCGGGGGGGTCACTGAAGCTTTCTTT. Translated: CASSVGGGVTEAFF. The V and J genes are TRBV9 and TRBJ1-1, with a weak D call TRBD1 (5 bases). The CDR3 consists of 14 residues. Germline V CDR1 and CDR2: SGDLS, YYNGEE. V was clipped by 2 bases and J by 4 bases, with 12 bases between them.

V usage is TRBV7-2 and J usage is TRBJ1-5, with 9 bases that match TRBD1. CDR3 length: 16 amino acids. CDR1 is SGHTA and CDR2 is FQGNSA in the germline V gene. V was pared by 2 bases and J by 1 base, with 3 bases of the junction left unmatched. CDR3 residues: CASSLLGTGSNQPQHF. CDR3 nucleotide sequence: TGTGCCAGCAGCTTATTAGGGACAGGGAGCAATCAGCCCCAGCATTTT.

The CDR3 nucleotides read TGTGCCTGGAGCCGGGAAAACACCATATATTTT. Protein product: CAWSRENTIYF. The chain joins TRBV30 to TRBJ1-3; no firm D call. The CDR3 extends over 11 amino acids. Germline V gene sequence: CDR1 GTSNPN, CDR2 SVGIG (reference sequence). V was trimmed by 3 bases and J by 6 bases, leaving 6 bases between them.